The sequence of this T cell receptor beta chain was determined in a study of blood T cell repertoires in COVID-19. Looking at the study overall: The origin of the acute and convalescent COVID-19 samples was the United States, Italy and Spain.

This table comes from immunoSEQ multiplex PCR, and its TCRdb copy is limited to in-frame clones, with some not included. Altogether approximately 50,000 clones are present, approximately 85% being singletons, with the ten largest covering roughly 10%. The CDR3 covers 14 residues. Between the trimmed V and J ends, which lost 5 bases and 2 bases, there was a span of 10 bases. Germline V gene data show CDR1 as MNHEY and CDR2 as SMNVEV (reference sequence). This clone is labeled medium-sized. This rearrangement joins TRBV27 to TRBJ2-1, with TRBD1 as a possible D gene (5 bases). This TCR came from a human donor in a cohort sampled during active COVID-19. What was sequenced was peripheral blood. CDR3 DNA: TGTGCCAGCAGTCCGGACAATCCCTACAATGAGCAGTTCTTC. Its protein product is CASSPDNPYNEQFF.